Below are 14 T cell receptor beta chains sequenced from a single sample in a study of T cell repertoires in cytomegalovirus infection. MiXCR was run by TCRdb on the reads, yielding one entry per CDR3 protein. The sample lists some 600,000 distinct CDR3 sequences; approximately 24% were seen once. The sequenced sample was CD8+ T cells from PBMCs. These receptors all come from a human donor in good health (CMV status not recorded). Some clones in this sample may be carry-over from other donors' samples.

This sequence joins TRBV29-1 and TRBJ1-2, with unresolved D. This CDR3 is built from 10 residues. The ends were cut back, 4 bases at V and 8 bases at J, with 8 bases in the middle. Per germline, CDR1 SQVTM and CDR2 ANQGSEA. The CDR3 loop is CSVVGSGYTF. In DNA form, the CDR3 reads TGCAGCGTTGTTGGCAGCGGCTACACCTTC.

In its sample, this clonotype was seen a few times. The CDR3 region has the DNA TGCGCCAGCAGCCAAGATCCCTACTATTCACCCCTCCACTTT. Translated: CASSQDPYYSPLHF. V is TRBV4-3 and J is TRBJ1-6, with D unclear. Trimming removed 0 bases from V and 8 bases from J, with 8 bases in between. CDR1 and CDR2 (germline): LGHNA, YSLEER. The length of the CDR3 is 14 residues.

This chain uses TRBV5-1 with TRBJ1-1; 7 bases agree with TRBD1. The CDR3 has 15 residues. Trimming took 4 bases from V and 5 from J; bases not matched to a gene: 11. Germline CDR1 and CDR2: SGHRS and YFSETQ. CDR3 amino acids: CASSKRQGSVTEAFF. CDR3 nucleotides: TGCGCCAGCAGCAAGCGACAGGGATCAGTGACTGAAGCTTTCTTT.

This clonotype occurred many times. The chain has TRBV27 and TRBJ2-1; tentatively, D is TRBD1 (6 bases). CDR1 and CDR2 from the germline V gene are MNHEY and SMNVEV (reference sequence). The CDR3 sequence is 11 residues long. V dropped 7 bases and J dropped 8 bases, with 9 bases sitting between them. The CDR3 here is CASNSGDEQFF. CDR3 DNA sequence: TGTGCCAGCAATTCAGGGGATGAGCAGTTCTTC.

The chain links TRBV20-1 to TRBJ1-5; D not resolved. Germline V gene lookup returns CDR1 DFQATT and CDR2 SNEGSKA (reference sequence). With 0 bases removed from V and 0 bases from J, the gap between germline ends came to 18 bases. The CDR3 runs to 18 residues. The CDR3, as DNA: TGCAGTGCTAGAGAAGTGCCAGATCAAGTTTTTAGCAATCAGCCCCAGCATTTT. This encodes CSAREVPDQVFSNQPQHF.

This clonotype showed up many times. J is TRBJ1-5 and V is TRBV5-5, with TRBD1 identical over 7 bases. CDR3 length: 15 amino acids. The J segment lost 0 bases and the V segment lost 3 bases, leaving 3 bases of the junction unmatched. Germline assignment: CDR1 SGHKS and CDR2 YYEKEE (reference sequence). CDR3 loop: CASSSGQFSNQPQHF. The DNA of the CDR3 is TGTGCCAGCAGCTCGGGACAGTTTAGCAATCAGCCCCAGCATTTT.

This clonotype was observed a few times. The chain couples TRBV12-3 or TRBV12-4 to TRBJ2-1, with 10 bases lining up with TRBD2. This CDR3 has 15 amino acids. V trimming: 7 bases; J trimming: 4 bases; junction bases outside the gene matches: 7. Here the CDR3 reads CASTLAGGEYNEQFF. In DNA, the CDR3 is TGTGCCAGCACCTTAGCGGGGGGCGAATACAATGAGCAGTTCTTC.

With regard to this clonotype: Being one base from a much bigger clone, this may be a read error. The chain has TRBV7-6 and TRBJ2-7; D not resolved. The CDR3 totals 13 residues. With 7 bases removed from V and 1 base from J, the gap between germline ends came to 11 bases. Germline V gene sequence: CDR1 SGHVS, CDR2 FNYEAQ. This CDR3 reads CASNSGPSYEQYF. The CDR3 coding sequence is TGTGCCAGCAACTCCGGGCCATCCTACGAGCAGTACTTC.

This chain joins TRBV12-5 and TRBJ1-2; tentative D call: TRBD1 (5 bases). V shed 6 bases and J shed 6 bases, with 17 bases lying between them. The CDR3 consists of 14 residues. Per the germline V gene, CDR1 is LGHNT and CDR2 is FRNRAP. CDR3 loop: CASGLGGERDGYTF. In nucleotides, the CDR3 is TGTGCTAGTGGCCTTGGGGGTGAAAGGGATGGCTACACCTTC.

This sequence joins TRBV29-1 and TRBJ2-3; TRBD2 aligns across 8 bases. CDR1 is SQVTM, CDR2 ANQGSEA, per germline. The CDR3 totals 15 residues. V dropped 0 bases and J dropped 1; count of bases not matched to a gene: 3. The CDR3 protein is CSVEERGARTDTQYF. The CDR3 bases are TGCAGCGTTGAAGAGCGGGGGGCCCGCACAGATACGCAGTATTTT.

In this sample, this clonotype turned up a few times. The chain recombines TRBV6-5 with TRBJ1-1; D is undetermined. V was shortened by 6 bases and J by 4 bases, with 15 bases between the two germline ends. CDR1 MNHEY and CDR2 SVGAGI come from the germline V gene. The CDR3 contains 14 residues. The CDR3 region is CASSPGGFGTEAFF. CDR3 nucleotides: TGTGCCAGCAGCCCAGGAGGGTTCGGCACTGAAGCTTTCTTT.

About this clonotype: The junction and the germline gene differ at one end; a read error may be behind it. This sequence joins TRBV6-2 or TRBV6-3 and TRBJ1-2, with 7 bases that match TRBD1. The length of the CDR3 is 18 residues. Germline CDR1 and CDR2: MNHEY and SVGEGT. CDR3 sequence (DNA): TGTGCCAACAGTACCGAACAGGGGCGGCGTGAAAAAGGTTATGGCTACACCTTC. It translates to CANSTEQGRREKGYGYTF.

This clonotype was recorded at least ten times. The chain uses TRBV6-2 or TRBV6-3 and TRBJ2-1, with D tentatively TRBD2 (7 bases). Trimming shortened V by 2 bases and J by 6 bases, and 14 bases separated the two germline ends. The CDR3 has 15 residues. The V gene's germline CDR1 is MNHEY and CDR2 SVGEGT. CDR3 in DNA: TGTGCCAGCAGTTACGGAGGCGGGGGCATCAATGAGCAGTTCTTC. This translates into CASSYGGGGINEQFF.

The V call is TRBV4-2, the J call TRBJ2-3; D tentatively reads TRBD1 or TRBD2 (5 bases each). The CDR3 spans 15 residues. Trimming cost V 2 bases and J 6 bases, with 15 bases left between them. Germline values: CDR1 LGHNA, CDR2 YNFKEQ. In DNA form, the CDR3 reads TGTGCCAGCAGCCAAACCGGGACCTGGGGGGATACGCAGTATTTT. Protein: CASSQTGTWGDTQYF.